What follows is one TCR beta chain and its context. This entry comes from a study of blood T cell repertoires in COVID-19. In the study overall: Acute and convalescent COVID-19 specimens originated in the United States, Italy and Spain. T cells, B-cell-depleted T cells, or PBMCs supplied cDNA or gDNA.

Germline CDR1 reads LNHDA; CDR2 reads SQIVND (reference sequence). This CDR3 has 16 amino acids. Trimming cost V 4 bases and J 1 base, with 11 bases left between them. In the source study's methods: Amplification with reference gene primers provided the estimates of nucleated cell counts. The data were produced by immunoSEQ multiplex PCR, yet TCRdb's version contains in-frame clones alone and is incomplete. Clone size and the V and J calls come from that table; the DNA yielded D and trimming. The table shows some 120,000 clones, with around four fifths occurring only once. The specimen was peripheral blood. The receptor was derived from a human donor in a cohort sampled during active COVID-19. The chain carries TRBV19 and TRBJ1-6; possible D gene TRBD1, 5 bases. CDR3 sequence reads: CASSTQGESYNSPLHF. Written as DNA, the CDR3 is TGTGCCAGTAGTACCCAGGGTGAATCCTATAATTCACCCCTCCACTTT. Together with reference TRBV19 and TRBJ1-6, the CDR3 gives the full variable domain: DGGITQSPKYLFRKEGQNVTLSCEQNLNHDAMYWYRQDPGQGLRLIYYSQIVNDFQKGDIAEGYSVSREKKESFPLTVTSAQKNPTAFYLCASSTQGESYNSPLHFGNGTRLTVT.